Below are 9 T cell receptor beta chains sequenced from a single sample in a study of blood T cells in healthy people across ages. A sample-barcoded 5' primer and a J-beta primer mix were used in a second PCR of roughly 7 to 11 cycles. TCRdb re-analysed the 5' RACE reads in MiXCR, keeping a single row per CDR3 protein. The data hold almost 1 million distinct CDR3 sequences, with about 51% observed a single time. Sequenced: blood. The receptors shown here come from a woman aged 55-70 years in good health.

The chain has TRBV6-1 and TRBJ2-5, with 11 positions matching TRBD1. This CDR3 region has 13 residues. Germline trimming cut 3 bases from V and 8 bases from J; bases unmatched to any gene: 2. Germline V gives CDR1 MNHNS, CDR2 SASEGT. CDR3 nucleotide sequence: TGTGCCAGCAGTGACGGGACAGGGGGAACCCAGTACTTC. Amino acid sequence: CASSDGTGGTQYF.

This clonotype appeared a few times. V usage is TRBV18 and J usage is TRBJ2-6; either TRBD1 or TRBD2 may fit D (6 bases each). Trimming stripped 3 bases from V and 2 bases from J, with 8 bases between. Germline lookup yields CDR1 KGHSH and CDR2 LQKENI. The CDR3 extends over 15 amino acids. The CDR3 here is CASSPGGPGANVLTF. DNA for the CDR3: TGTGCCAGCTCACCGGGGGGCCCTGGGGCCAACGTCCTGACTTTC.

In its sample, this clonotype was seen a few times. The J gene is TRBJ2-5, the V gene TRBV6-5; no definite D call. CDR1 and CDR2 from the germline V gene are MNHEY and SVGAGI. The CDR3 length is 14 residues. V lost 6 bases and J 4 bases, leaving 15 bases between the germline ends. The CDR3 nucleotides are TGTGCCAGCAGCTCCACGGGCCTACGAGAGACCCAGTACTTC. It is translated as CASSSTGLRETQYF.

The chain couples TRBV6-6 to TRBJ2-7; D gene uncertain. Deletions cut 0 bases from V and 2 bases from J, with 8 bases between. The germline V gene has CDR1 MNHNY and CDR2 SVGAGI (reference sequence). The CDR3 is made up of 14 amino acids. The CDR3 DNA follows: TGTGCCAGCAGTTACTCCGGGCCCGCCTACGAGCAGTACTTC. Its protein is CASSYSGPAYEQYF.

The V and J genes are TRBV2 and TRBJ2-7; either TRBD1 or TRBD2 may supply D (6 bases each). Between the trimmed V and J ends, which lost 8 bases and 6 bases, there was a span of 23 bases. Germline V lookup: CDR1 SNHLY, CDR2 FYNNEI. The CDR3 sequence is 15 residues long. CDR3 nucleotides: TGTGCCAGCTTGGGGGGTGTGAGGGGGAACGCCGAGCAGTACTTC. Translation: CASLGGVRGNAEQYF.

This clonotype occurred many times. This rearrangement joins TRBV7-2 to TRBJ2-3, with 8 positions matching TRBD1. The CDR3 runs 15 residues. J gave up 2 bases and V 5 bases, and 6 bases lay outside the gene matches. CDR1 is SGHTA and CDR2 is FQGNSA in the germline V gene. CDR3 amino acids: CASSKVQGVTDTQYF. The CDR3 DNA reads TGTGCCAGCAGCAAAGTACAGGGGGTCACAGATACGCAGTATTTT.

The rearrangement uses TRBV5-1 and TRBJ2-4; the match to TRBD2 covers 9 bases. The last part of the DNA fits TRBJ2-7 better; the J call may be wrong. The CDR3 is 15 residues long. Germline assignment: CDR1 SGHRS and CDR2 YFSETQ. The chain's CDR3 is CASSKGGGRAYEQYF. The DNA of the CDR3 is TGCGCCAGCAGCAAGGGAGGCGGGAGGGCCTACGAGCAGTACTTC.

The table lists this clonotype with a few counts. The CDR3 coding sequence is TGTGCCAGCAGTGACTCGACAAGGATCTATGGCTACACCTTC. This sequence encodes CASSDSTRIYGYTF. This chain connects TRBV6-1 to TRBJ1-2; D call uncertain. From germline, CDR1 is MNHNS and CDR2 SASEGT. Trimming took off 3 bases at V and 4 bases at J, with 12 bases between the two ends. The CDR3 is 14 amino acids.

This chain joins TRBV29-1 and TRBJ2-1; possibly TRBD2 for D (7 bases). CDR3 size: 11 residues. V lost 7 bases, J lost 9 bases, and 13 bases lay in between. Germline CDR1 reads SQVTM; CDR2 reads ANQGSEA. This chain's CDR3 is CSATGGSEQFF. The CDR3, as DNA: TGCAGCGCCACGGGGGGCAGTGAGCAGTTCTTC.